This T cell receptor beta chain was captured in a study of control samples from healthy donors and cancer patients (TCRdb year 2020). For this clone: Its cognate antigen has yet to be identified. No much larger clone is present one base from it, and per-base qualities are unavailable.

Library creation used the immunoSEQ multiplex PCR assay. What TCRdb holds here is the immuneACCESS table cut down to in-frame rearrangements. Part of the clones is not present; checked against another copy, under half of the missing clones reflect an unresolved V gene, and the others are unexplained. The sample table contains 150,000 to 200,000 clones; only one count was recorded for 93% of them. The biggest ten clones account for about 4% of the sample. Sequencing input: blood. The clonotype comes from a woman between 55 and 75 years old in good health.

This receptor has the CDR3 CASAGKTYEQYF. The nucleotide sequence is TGTGCCAGCGCCGGGAAAACCTACGAGCAGTACTTC. The rearranged chain carries TRBV28 and TRBJ2-7; the D gene is perhaps TRBD2, from 5 matching bases. CDR1 MDHEN and CDR2 SYDVKM were looked up in the germline V gene. The CDR3 numbers 12 residues from cysteine through phenylalanine. CDR3 DNA is the only sequence kept; it has 36 bases, read in frame from the first base. V and J lose 8 bases and 2 bases, and a span of 10 bases separates them.